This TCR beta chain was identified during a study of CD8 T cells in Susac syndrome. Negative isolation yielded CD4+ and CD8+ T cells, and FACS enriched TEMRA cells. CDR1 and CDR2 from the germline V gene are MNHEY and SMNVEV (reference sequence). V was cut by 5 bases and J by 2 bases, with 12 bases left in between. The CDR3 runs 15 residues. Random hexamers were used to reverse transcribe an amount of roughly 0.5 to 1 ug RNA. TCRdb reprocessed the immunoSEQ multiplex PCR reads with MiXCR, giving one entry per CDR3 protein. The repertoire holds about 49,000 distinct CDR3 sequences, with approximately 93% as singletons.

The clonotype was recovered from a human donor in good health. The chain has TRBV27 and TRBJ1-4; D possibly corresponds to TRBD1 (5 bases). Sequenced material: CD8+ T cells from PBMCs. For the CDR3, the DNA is TGTGCCAGCAGTGCCTCAGGGTCTACTAATGAAAAACTGTTTTTT. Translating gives CASSASGSTNEKLFF.